The 2 T cell receptor beta chains in this list originate from one sample, sequenced in a study of cytomegalovirus exposure and HLA in healthy donors. Data came from immunoSEQ multiplex PCR; TCRdb stores just in-frame clones and leaves some out. The sample lists some 170,000 clones; roughly nine tenths were seen once. The source material was PBMCs. These receptors originate from a man between 18 and 29 years old in good health and CMV-seropositive.

This clone was picked up many times. V is TRBV6-1 and J is TRBJ2-7, with 9 bases identical to TRBD2. Germline loops: CDR1 MNHNS, CDR2 SASEGT. With 6 bases clipped from V and 9 bases from J, the junction kept 12 bases outside the gene matches. The CDR3 extends over 14 amino acids. CDR3: CASSASGEVGGQYF. In DNA form, the CDR3 reads TGTGCCAGCAGCGCTAGCGGGGAAGTCGGGGGGCAGTACTTC.

The CDR3 sequence is CAISPGQGDYEQYF. CDR3 nucleotides: TGTGCCATCAGCCCGGGACAGGGTGACTACGAGCAGTACTTC. This sequence joins TRBV10-3 and TRBJ2-7, with TRBD1 matching 9 bases. Germline CDR1 and CDR2: ENHRY and SYGVKD. V lost 6 bases and J lost 3; bases outside the gene matches: 6. The CDR3 has 14 residues.